The rows below give T cell receptor beta chains drawn from one sample of a study of OX40 agonist ivuxolimab in advanced cancers. Profiled with immunoSEQ multiplex PCR; TCRdb holds only in-frame clones, not every one. Found here are tens of thousands of clones, around 81% of them singletons; the top ten hold approximately 2.5%. The sample here was CD4+ or CD8+ T cells sorted from blood, taken in a trial of the OX40 agonist ivuxolimab. These receptors were collected from an adult with an advanced solid tumor such as melanoma, head and neck, liver or kidney cancer. Both conserved end residues are part of each CDR3. The D gene is left open where the match is weak. Expanded clones get a size class; other rows say once, few or many, or leave the size out.

.	14	TRBJ2-3	.	TRBV10-3	CAITSPEATDTQYF	TGTGCCATCACCTCACCGGAGGCGACAGATACGCAGTATTTT
TRBD1	14	TRBJ1-3	.	TRBV11-3	CASSSDRSRNTIYF	TGTGCCAGCAGCTCGGACAGGTCTAGAAACACCATATATTTT
TRBD2	14	TRBJ2-5	once	TRBV30	CAWISPLAGGTQYF	TGTGCCTGGATCAGTCCCCTCGCGGGGGGGACCCAGTACTTC
.	15	TRBJ2-5	.	TRBV9	CASSAQPAREETQYF	TGTGCCAGCAGCGCCCAGCCCGCAAGAGAAGAGACCCAGTACTTC
.	13	TRBJ2-7	.	TRBV6-5	CASSLPPPYEQYF	TGTGCCAGCAGCCTCCCCCCGCCCTACGAGCAGTACTTC
.	15	TRBJ2-1	.	TRBV5-1	CASSLGGSSYNEQFF	TGCGCCAGCAGCTTGGGCGGTAGCTCCTACAATGAGCAGTTCTTC
.	15	TRBJ2-5	.	TRBV5-6	CASSLGPGGQETQYF	TGTGCCAGCAGCCTGGGGCCCGGGGGTCAAGAGACCCAGTACTTC
.	12	TRBJ1-1	.	TRBV7-9	CASSSGDIQAFF	TGTGCCAGCAGCTCGGGGGACATCCAGGCTTTCTTT
.	14	TRBJ2-7	.	TRBV7-2	CASSLQGGTYEQYF	TGTGCCAGCAGCCTACAGGGTGGGACCTACGAGCAGTACTTC
TRBD1	15	TRBJ1-5	.	TRBV6-1	CASSGYGTVRQPQHF	TGTGCCAGCAGTGGCTACGGGACAGTACGTCAGCCCCAGCATTTT